Listed here is a single T cell receptor (beta chain). Data came from immunoSEQ multiplex PCR; TCRdb stores just in-frame clones and leaves some out. Of fewer than 35,000 clones listed, 74% are singletons. Trimming shortened V by 5 bases and J by 7 bases, and 12 bases separated the two germline ends. The CDR3 spans 11 residues. Per germline, CDR1 DFQATT and CDR2 SNEGSKA (reference sequence). This sample was taken from a study of OX40 agonist ivuxolimab in advanced cancers. The input for sequencing was CD4+ or CD8+ T cells sorted from blood, taken in a trial of the OX40 agonist ivuxolimab. This sequence was found in an adult with an advanced solid tumor such as melanoma, head and neck, liver or kidney cancer. The chain couples TRBV20-1 to TRBJ2-7, with a tentative D call TRBD1 (6 bases). The CDR3: CSALGGWEQYF. CDR3 bases: TGCAGTGCTTTAGGGGGTTGGGAGCAGTACTTC.